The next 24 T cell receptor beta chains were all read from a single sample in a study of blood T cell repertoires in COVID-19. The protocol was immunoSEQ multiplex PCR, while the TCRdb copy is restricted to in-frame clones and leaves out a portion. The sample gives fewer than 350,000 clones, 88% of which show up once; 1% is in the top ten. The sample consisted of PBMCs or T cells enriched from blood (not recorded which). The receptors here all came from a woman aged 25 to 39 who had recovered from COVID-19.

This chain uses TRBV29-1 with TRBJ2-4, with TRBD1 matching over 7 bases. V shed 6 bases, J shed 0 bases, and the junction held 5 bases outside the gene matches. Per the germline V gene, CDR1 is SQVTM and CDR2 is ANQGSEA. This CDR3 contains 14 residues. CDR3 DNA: TGCAGCGTCTGTGGGACAGTAGCCAAAAACATTCAGTACTTC. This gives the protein CSVCGTVAKNIQYF.

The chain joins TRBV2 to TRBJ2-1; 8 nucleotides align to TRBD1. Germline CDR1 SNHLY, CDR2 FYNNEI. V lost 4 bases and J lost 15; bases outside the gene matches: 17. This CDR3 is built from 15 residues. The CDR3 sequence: CASSGSGTGTMKGFF. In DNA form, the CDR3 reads TGTGCCAGCAGTGGTTCCGGGACAGGTACAATGAAAGGGTTCTTC.

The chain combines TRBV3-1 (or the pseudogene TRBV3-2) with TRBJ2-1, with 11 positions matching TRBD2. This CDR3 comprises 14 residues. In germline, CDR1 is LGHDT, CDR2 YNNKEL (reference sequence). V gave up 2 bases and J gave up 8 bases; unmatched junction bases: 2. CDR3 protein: CASSQLAGGHEQFF. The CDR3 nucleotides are TGTGCCAGCAGCCAATTAGCGGGGGGGCATGAGCAGTTCTTC.

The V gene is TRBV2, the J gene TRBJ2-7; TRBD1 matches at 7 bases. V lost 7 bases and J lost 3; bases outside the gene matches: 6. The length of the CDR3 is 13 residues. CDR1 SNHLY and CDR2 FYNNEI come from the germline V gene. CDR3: CASISDRNYEQYF. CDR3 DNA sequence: TGTGCCAGCATCTCGGACAGGAACTACGAGCAGTACTTC.

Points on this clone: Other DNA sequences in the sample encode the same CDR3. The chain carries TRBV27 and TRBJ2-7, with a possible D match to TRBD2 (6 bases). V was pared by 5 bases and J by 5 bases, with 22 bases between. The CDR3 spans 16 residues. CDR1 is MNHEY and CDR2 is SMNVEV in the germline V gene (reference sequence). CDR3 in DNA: TGTGCCAGCAGTCGCCTCATGACGGGGGAAGGGGACGAGCAGTACTTC. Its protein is CASSRLMTGEGDEQYF.

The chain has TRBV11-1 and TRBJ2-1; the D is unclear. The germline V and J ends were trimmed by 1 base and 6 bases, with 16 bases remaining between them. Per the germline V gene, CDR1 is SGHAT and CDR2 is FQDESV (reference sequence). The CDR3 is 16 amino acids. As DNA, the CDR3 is TGTGCCAGCAGCTTAGTGACCGGGTTGGTTGGCAATGAGCAGTTCTTC. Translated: CASSLVTGLVGNEQFF. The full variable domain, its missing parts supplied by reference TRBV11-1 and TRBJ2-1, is EAEVAQSPRYKITEKSQAVAFWCDPISGHATLYWYRQILGQGPELLVQFQDESVVDDSQLPKDRFSAERLKGVDSTLKIQPAELGDSAMYLCASSLVTGLVGNEQFFGPGTRLTVL.

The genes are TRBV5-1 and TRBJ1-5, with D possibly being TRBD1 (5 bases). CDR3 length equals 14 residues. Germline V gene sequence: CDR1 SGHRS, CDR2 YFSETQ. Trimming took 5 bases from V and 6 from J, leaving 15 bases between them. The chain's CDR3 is CASSFDSVSQPQHF. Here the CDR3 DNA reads TGCGCCAGCAGTTTTGACAGCGTATCTCAGCCCCAGCATTTT.

CDR3 in DNA: TGTGCCAGCAGCTTACAGGCTAGCGGGACCCCCTCCCAGTTCTTC. Residues: CASSLQASGTPSQFF. This rearrangement joins TRBV7-9 to TRBJ2-1; 9 bases align to TRBD2. Unmatched junction bases numbered 12, after V lost 2 bases and J lost 13 bases. Germline V gives CDR1 SEHNR, CDR2 FQNEAQ (reference sequence). The CDR3 covers 15 residues.

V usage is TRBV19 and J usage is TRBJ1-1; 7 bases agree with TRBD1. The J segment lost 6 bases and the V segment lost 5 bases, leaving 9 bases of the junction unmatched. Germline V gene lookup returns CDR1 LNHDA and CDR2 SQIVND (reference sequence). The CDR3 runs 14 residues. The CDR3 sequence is CASSDPGTAPEAFF. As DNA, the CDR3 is TGTGCCAGTAGTGACCCCGGGACAGCCCCTGAAGCTTTCTTT.

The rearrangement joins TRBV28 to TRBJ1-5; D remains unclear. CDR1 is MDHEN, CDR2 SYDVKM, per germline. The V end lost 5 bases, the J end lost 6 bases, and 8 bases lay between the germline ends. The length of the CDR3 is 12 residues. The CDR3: CASSLVGQPQHF. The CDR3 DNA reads TGTGCCAGCAGTCTAGTAGGTCAGCCCCAGCATTTT.

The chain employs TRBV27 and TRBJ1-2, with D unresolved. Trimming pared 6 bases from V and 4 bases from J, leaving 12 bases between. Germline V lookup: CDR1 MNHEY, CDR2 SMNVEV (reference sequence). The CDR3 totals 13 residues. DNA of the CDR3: TGTGCCAGCAGGGGTGACGGGTCCTATGGCTACACCTTC. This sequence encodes CASRGDGSYGYTF.

In nucleotides, the CDR3 is TGCAGCGTTCAGACAGGAGAACGAGAAGCTTTCTTT. Translating it yields CSVQTGEREAFF. The chain couples TRBV29-1 to TRBJ1-1; tentative D call: TRBD1 (6 bases). The CDR3 has 12 amino acids. Germline V gene data show CDR1 as SQVTM and CDR2 as ANQGSEA. With 5 bases removed from V and 8 bases from J, the gap between germline ends came to 15 bases.

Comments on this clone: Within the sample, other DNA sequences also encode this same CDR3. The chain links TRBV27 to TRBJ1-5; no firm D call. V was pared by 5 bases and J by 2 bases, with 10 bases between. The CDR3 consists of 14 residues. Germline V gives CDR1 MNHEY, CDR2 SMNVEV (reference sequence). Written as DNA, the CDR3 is TGTGCCAGCAGTACTACGGGTGGCAATCAGCCCCAGCATTTT. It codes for CASSTTGGNQPQHF.

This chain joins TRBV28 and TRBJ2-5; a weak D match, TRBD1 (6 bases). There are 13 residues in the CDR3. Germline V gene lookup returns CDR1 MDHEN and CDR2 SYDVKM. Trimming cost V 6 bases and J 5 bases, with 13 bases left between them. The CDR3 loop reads CASSQAGVETQYF. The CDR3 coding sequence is TGTGCCAGCAGCCAAGCAGGGGTGGAGACCCAGTACTTC.

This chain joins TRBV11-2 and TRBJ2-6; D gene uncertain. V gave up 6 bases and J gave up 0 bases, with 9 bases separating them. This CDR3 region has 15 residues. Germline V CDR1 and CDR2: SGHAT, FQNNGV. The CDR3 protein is CASSPLGSGANVLTF. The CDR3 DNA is TGTGCCAGCAGTCCCCTAGGCTCTGGGGCCAACGTCCTGACTTTC.

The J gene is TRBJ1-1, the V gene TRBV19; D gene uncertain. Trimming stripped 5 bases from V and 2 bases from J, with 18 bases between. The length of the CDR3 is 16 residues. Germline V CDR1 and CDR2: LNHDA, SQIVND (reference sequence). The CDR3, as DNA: TGTGCCAGTAGTCCTACGCGAAGATTTTCTAACACTGAAGCTTTCTTT. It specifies CASSPTRRFSNTEAFF.

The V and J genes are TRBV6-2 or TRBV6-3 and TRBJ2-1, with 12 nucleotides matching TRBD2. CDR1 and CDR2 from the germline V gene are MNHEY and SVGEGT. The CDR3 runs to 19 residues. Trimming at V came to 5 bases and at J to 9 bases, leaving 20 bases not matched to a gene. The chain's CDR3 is CASSHIRTSGTPRGGEQFF. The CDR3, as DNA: TGTGCCAGCAGTCATATTAGGACTAGCGGGACCCCGCGCGGTGGTGAGCAGTTCTTC.

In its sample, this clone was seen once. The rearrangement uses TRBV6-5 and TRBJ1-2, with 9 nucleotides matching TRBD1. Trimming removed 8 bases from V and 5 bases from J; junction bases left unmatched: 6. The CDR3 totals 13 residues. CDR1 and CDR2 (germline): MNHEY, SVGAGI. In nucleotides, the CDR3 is TGTGCCAGCTCGGACAGGGGAGGGTATGGCTACACCTTC. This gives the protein CASSDRGGYGYTF.

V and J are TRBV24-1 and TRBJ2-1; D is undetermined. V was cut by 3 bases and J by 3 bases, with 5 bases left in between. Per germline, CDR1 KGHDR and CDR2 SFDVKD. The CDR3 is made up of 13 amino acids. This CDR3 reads CATSDPNYNEQFF. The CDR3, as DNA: TGTGCCACCAGTGATCCCAACTACAATGAGCAGTTCTTC.

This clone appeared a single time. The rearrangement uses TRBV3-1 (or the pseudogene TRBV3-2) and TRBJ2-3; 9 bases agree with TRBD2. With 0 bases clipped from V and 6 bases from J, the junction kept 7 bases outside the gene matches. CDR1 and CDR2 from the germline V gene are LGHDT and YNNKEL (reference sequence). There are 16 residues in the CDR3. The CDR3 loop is CASSQDPLAGLDTQYF. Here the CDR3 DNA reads TGTGCCAGCAGCCAAGATCCCCTAGCGGGATTGGATACGCAGTATTTT.

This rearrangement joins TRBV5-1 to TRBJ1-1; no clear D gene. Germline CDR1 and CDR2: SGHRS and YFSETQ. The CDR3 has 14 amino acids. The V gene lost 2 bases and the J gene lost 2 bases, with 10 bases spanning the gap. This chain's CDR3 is CASSFVRDNTEAFF. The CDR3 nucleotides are TGCGCCAGCAGCTTCGTGAGGGATAACACTGAAGCTTTCTTT.

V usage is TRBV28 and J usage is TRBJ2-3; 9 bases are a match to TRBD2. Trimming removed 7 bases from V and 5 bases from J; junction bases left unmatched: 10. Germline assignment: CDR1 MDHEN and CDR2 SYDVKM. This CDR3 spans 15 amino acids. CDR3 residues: CASTHGGGAGDTQYF. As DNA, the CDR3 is TGTGCCAGCACTCACGGCGGGGGGGCTGGAGATACGCAGTATTTT.

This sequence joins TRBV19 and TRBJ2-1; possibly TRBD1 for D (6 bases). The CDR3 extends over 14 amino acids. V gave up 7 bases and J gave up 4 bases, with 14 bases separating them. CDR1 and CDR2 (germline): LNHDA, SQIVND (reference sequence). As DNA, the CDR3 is TGTGCCAGTAAGGGGGTGGGGCTTTACAATGAGCAGTTCTTC. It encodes CASKGVGLYNEQFF.

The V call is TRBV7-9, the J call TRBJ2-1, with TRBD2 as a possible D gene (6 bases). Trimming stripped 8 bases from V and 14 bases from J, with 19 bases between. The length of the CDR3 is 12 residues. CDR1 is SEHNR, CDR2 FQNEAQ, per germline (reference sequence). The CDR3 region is CASSAGTSTKFF. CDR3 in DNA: TGTGCCAGCTCCGCCGGGACTTCGACGAAGTTCTTC.